This T cell receptor (beta chain) was retrieved from a study of control samples from healthy donors and cancer patients. TCRdb's table, derived via immunoSEQ multiplex PCR, lists solely in-frame clones and lacks some. Of tens of thousands of clones listed, more than 85% are singletons. Trimming left V 4 bases short and J 1 base short, with 13 bases between. The CDR3 runs 15 residues. Germline values: CDR1 LGHDT, CDR2 YNNKEL (reference sequence). Input material: PBMCs. V and J are TRBV3-1 (or the pseudogene TRBV3-2) and TRBJ1-1, with D perhaps TRBD1 (5 bases). The TCR sequence derives from a woman aged 40 to 55 with head and neck cancer. The CDR3 DNA reads as TGTGCCAGCAGCCCACAGGTCCAGCCGAACACTGAAGCTTTCTTT. Amino acids: CASSPQVQPNTEAFF.